Below, 19 T cell receptor beta chains from the same sample are listed, as sequenced in a study of cytomegalovirus exposure and HLA in healthy donors. This PCR relied on a set of 60 Vbeta primers and 13 Jbeta primers. Sequencing used immunoSEQ multiplex PCR; TCRdb keeps in-frame clones, though not all of them. Altogether tens of thousands of clones are present, 80% to 90% being singletons, with the ten largest covering just under 3%. Input material: PBMCs. Source of these receptors: a woman aged 25 to 39 in good health and CMV-seronegative.

The chain carries TRBV7-6 and TRBJ1-5; 9 bases are shared with TRBD1. The CDR3 is 15 residues long. V dropped 1 base and J dropped 5; count of bases not matched to a gene: 3. Per germline, CDR1 SGHVS and CDR2 FNYEAQ. Here the CDR3 reads CASSLGDRADQPQHF. DNA of the CDR3: TGTGCCAGCAGCTTAGGGGACAGGGCAGATCAGCCCCAGCATTTT.

This clone turned up a few times. This rearrangement joins TRBV4-1 to TRBJ1-5; D not resolved. CDR3 length: 13 amino acids. Trimming removed 1 base at V and 7 bases at J, with 8 bases between. The germline gives CDR1 MGHRA, CDR2 YSYEKL. Here the CDR3 reads CASSQARGQPQHF. The CDR3 DNA sequence: TGCGCCAGCAGCCAAGCGCGGGGACAGCCCCAGCATTTT.

The J gene is TRBJ1-2, the V gene TRBV10-2; perhaps TRBD1 as D (6 bases). The CDR3 totals 13 residues. Trimming stripped 6 bases from V and 2 bases from J, with 10 bases between. Germline V CDR1 and CDR2: WSHSY, SAAADI. CDR3 region: CASSDDRNYGYTF. CDR3 in DNA: TGCGCCAGCAGCGATGACAGGAACTATGGCTACACCTTC.

The rearrangement links TRBV9 to TRBJ2-7; 7 bases are a match to TRBD1. Germline CDR1 reads SGDLS; CDR2 reads YYNGEE. The CDR3 length is 14 residues. V trimming: 4 bases; J trimming: 2 bases; junction bases outside the gene matches: 6. CDR3: CASSPRDSPYEQYF. The CDR3 DNA sequence: TGTGCCAGCAGCCCTCGGGACAGTCCCTACGAGCAGTACTTC.

The chain joins TRBV6-4 to TRBJ2-2, with D uncertain. Germline V CDR1 and CDR2: MRHNA, SNTAGT. The CDR3 spans 14 residues. The V gene lost 4 bases and the J gene lost 5 bases, with 11 bases spanning the gap. The CDR3 nucleotides read TGTGCCAGCAGTGCCCTTCCTCGGACCGGGGAGCTGTTTTTT. It encodes CASSALPRTGELFF.

The J gene is TRBJ2-3, the V gene TRBV27, with 10 bases matching TRBD2. Trimming removed 2 bases from V and 4 bases from J; junction bases left unmatched: 15. This CDR3 contains 19 residues. The V gene's germline CDR1 is MNHEY and CDR2 SMNVEV (reference sequence). The CDR3 here is CASSLGAGGHISFPDTQYF. In DNA form, the CDR3 reads TGTGCCAGCAGTTTAGGAGCGGGGGGGCACATTTCCTTCCCAGATACGCAGTATTTT.

With regard to this clone: Other DNA sequences in this specimen translate into the identical CDR3. This chain connects TRBV5-1 to TRBJ1-2; 8 bases agree with TRBD1. The CDR3 runs 15 residues. Germline V gives CDR1 SGHRS, CDR2 YFSETQ. V lost 4 bases to trimming and J lost 0 bases; unmatched junction nucleotides: 5. The CDR3 DNA is TGCGCCAGCAGCCTCGGACAGGGAGCTAACTATGGCTACACCTTC. Translated: CASSLGQGANYGYTF.

This clone was counted only a few times. The chain recombines TRBV13 with TRBJ1-4; D uncertain. From germline, CDR1 is PRHDT and CDR2 FYEKMQ (reference sequence). V was trimmed by 3 bases and J by 5 bases, leaving 10 bases between them. This CDR3 is 14 amino acids long. The CDR3 spells CASSFWAKNEKLFF. In nucleotides, the CDR3 is TGTGCCAGCAGCTTTTGGGCCAAGAATGAAAAACTGTTTTTT.

The chain carries TRBV12-5 and TRBJ1-6, with 7 bases aligning to TRBD1. This CDR3 has 15 residues. With V trimmed by 1 base and J by 5 bases, 2 bases remained unmatched. Germline V gene lookup returns CDR1 LGHNT and CDR2 FRNRAP. The CDR3 bases are TGTGCTAGTGGTTTGGGGGGGACAGATAATTCACCCCTCCACTTT. Encoded protein: CASGLGGTDNSPLHF.

This clone was counted a few times. V gene TRBV5-4 combines with J gene TRBJ2-5, with a possible D match to TRBD1 (5 bases). Germline values: CDR1 SGHNT, CDR2 YYREEE (reference sequence). V was pared by 3 bases and J by 5 bases, with 8 bases between. This CDR3 is 12 amino acids long. The CDR3: CASSWGRETQYF. In DNA, the CDR3 is TGTGCCAGCAGCTGGGGCCGGGAGACCCAGTACTTC.

This clone appeared a single time. The rearrangement links TRBV5-1 to TRBJ2-7, with TRBD1 identical over 7 bases. V lost 4 bases and J lost 0; bases outside the gene matches: 7. The CDR3 contains 15 residues. Germline V gene data show CDR1 as SGHRS and CDR2 as YFSETQ. The CDR3 region is CASSRGQLTSYEQYF. DNA for the CDR3: TGCGCCAGCAGCAGGGGACAGCTTACCTCCTACGAGCAGTACTTC.

The chain couples TRBV7-2 to TRBJ1-2; 9 positions match TRBD1. The junction had 5 bases not matched to a gene; V was cut back by 1 base and J by 5 bases. The CDR3 spans 15 residues. In germline, CDR1 is SGHTA, CDR2 FQGNSA. CDR3 nucleotide sequence: TGTGCCAGCAGCTTAGAGACAGGGGGGGGGTATGGCTACACCTTC. This sequence encodes CASSLETGGGYGYTF. Complete variable domain (other parts from reference TRBV7-2 and TRBJ1-2): GAGVSQSPSNKVTEKGKDVELRCDPISGHTALYWYRQSLGQGLEFLIYFQGNSAPDKSGLPSDRFSAERTGGSVSTLTIQRTQQEDSAVYLCASSLETGGGYGYTFGSGTRLTVV.

The chain has TRBV5-6 and TRBJ1-5; no firm D call. The CDR3 covers 17 residues. Germline lookup yields CDR1 SGHDT and CDR2 YYEEEE. Trimming removed 1 base at V and 0 bases at J, with 14 bases between. The DNA of the CDR3 is TGTGCCAGCAGCTTGTATTCTGGGAGGAATAGCAATCAGCCCCAGCATTTT. Translated: CASSLYSGRNSNQPQHF.

Only one count was recorded for this clone. An end of the junction differs from the germline gene, which may be a read error. This specimen includes other DNA sequences encoding the same CDR3. The V and J genes are TRBV6-5 and TRBJ2-3, with 7 nucleotides matching TRBD1. CDR3 size: 13 residues. CDR1 is MNHEY and CDR2 is SVGAGI in the germline V gene. The CDR3 loop reads CASRGTVTDTQYF. The CDR3 DNA sequence: TGTGCCAGCAGGGGGACAGTCACAGATACACAGTATTTT.

The J gene is TRBJ2-7, the V gene TRBV6-5, with TRBD1 matching over 7 bases. The CDR3 runs to 14 residues. Trimming removed 6 bases from V and 2 bases from J; junction bases left unmatched: 7. The germline CDR1 and CDR2 sequences are MNHEY and SVGAGI. CDR3 sequence: CASRQTGITYEQYF. The CDR3 bases are TGTGCCAGCAGGCAGACAGGGATTACCTACGAGCAGTACTTC.

The V and J genes are TRBV15 and TRBJ1-5; 7 bases map to TRBD1. Germline assignment: CDR1 LNHNV and CDR2 YYDKDF (reference sequence). This CDR3 comprises 14 residues. J lost 7 bases, V lost 5 bases, and 8 bases had no gene match. This CDR3 reads CATSLTGEWQPQHF. CDR3 bases: TGTGCCACCAGCCTCACAGGGGAATGGCAGCCCCAGCATTTT.

The genes are TRBV7-9 and TRBJ2-7, with D possibly matching TRBD1 (6 bases). V was trimmed by 7 bases and J by 2 bases, leaving 15 bases between them. The CDR3 length is 14 residues. CDR1 and CDR2 from the germline V gene are SEHNR and FQNEAQ (reference sequence). CDR3 in DNA: TGTGCCAGCACCCCCACCGGACAGCCCTACGAGCAGTACTTC. This translates into CASTPTGQPYEQYF. Using reference TRBV7-9 and TRBJ2-7 for the parts outside the CDR3, the full variable domain is DTGVSQNPRHKITKRGQNVTFRCDPISEHNRLYWYRQTLGQGPEFLTYFQNEAQLEKSRLLSDRFSAERPKGSFSTLEIQRTEQGDSAMYLCASTPTGQPYEQYFGPGTRLTVT.

This chain links TRBV5-6 with TRBJ1-2; D is unresolved. V was trimmed by 0 bases and J by 7 bases, leaving 13 bases between them. This CDR3 region has 14 residues. Germline CDR1 SGHDT, CDR2 YYEEEE. CDR3 residues: CASSLAEALRGYTF. CDR3 nucleotides: TGTGCCAGCAGCTTGGCCGAGGCCCTGCGTGGCTACACCTTC.

This chain joins TRBV5-1 and TRBJ2-7, with D possibly TRBD2 on 5 matching bases. This CDR3 is 14 amino acids long. Germline CDR1 reads SGHRS; CDR2 reads YFSETQ. Trimming removed 2 bases from V and 7 bases from J, with 16 bases in between. CDR3 DNA sequence: TGCGCCAGCAGCTTCGGTGTCGGGGTGGAGGAGCAGTACTTC. It codes for CASSFGVGVEEQYF.